The 5 T cell receptor beta chains reported below all come from one sample, sequenced in a study of T cells expressing NK-cell markers. TCRdb derives one entry per CDR3 protein from the 5' RACE reads, leaving out DNA. Its clone listing holds over 250,000 distinct CDR3 sequences. The source material was blood T cells: a sorted CD56 or NKG2C T cell subset, CD4+ or CD8+ T cells, or bulk PBMC T cells (not recorded which). These receptors came from a woman between 18 and 75 years old in good health.

The gene calls are TRBV9 and TRBJ2-1; no DNA is available, so the TRBD2 call from TCRdb remains unchecked. Germline CDR1 reads SGDLS; CDR2 reads YYNGEE. The CDR3 spans 15 residues. The CDR3 sequence is CASSTRDLTYNEQFF.

The chain has TRBV29-1 and TRBJ2-1; TCRdb names TRBD2, which stays unverified in the absence of DNA. The CDR3 loop spans 15 amino acids. Germline V lookup: CDR1 SQVTM, CDR2 ANQGSEA. The CDR3 protein is CSVVGTQGPYNEQFF.

CDR3 sequence reads: CASSPSRGGGNNEQFF. The V call is TRBV5-1, the J call TRBJ2-1; TCRdb gives TRBD2 as the D gene, but with no DNA this cannot be confirmed. The germline V gene encodes CDR1 SGHRS and CDR2 YFSETQ. This CDR3 has 16 residues.

The chain's CDR3 is CASSVRGWNTGELFF. The chain has TRBV12-3 or TRBV12-4 and TRBJ2-2; the D gene TCRdb calls, TRBD1, cannot be checked with no DNA. This CDR3 spans 15 amino acids.

The chain recombines TRBV4-3 with TRBJ1-6. This CDR3 spans 13 amino acids. Germline lookup yields CDR1 LGHNA and CDR2 YSLEER. The CDR3 region is CASSQVFDSPLHF.